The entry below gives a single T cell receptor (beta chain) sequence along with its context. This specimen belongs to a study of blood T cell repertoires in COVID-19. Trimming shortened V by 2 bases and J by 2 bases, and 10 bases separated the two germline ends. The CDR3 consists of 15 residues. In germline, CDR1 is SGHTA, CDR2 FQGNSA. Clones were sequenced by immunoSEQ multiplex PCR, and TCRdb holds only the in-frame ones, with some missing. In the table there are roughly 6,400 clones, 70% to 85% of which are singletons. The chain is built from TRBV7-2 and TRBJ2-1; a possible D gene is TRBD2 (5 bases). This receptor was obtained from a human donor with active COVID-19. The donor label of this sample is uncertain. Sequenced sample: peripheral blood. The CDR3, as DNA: TGTGCCAGCAGCTTATTGCGGGTGCCCTACAATGAGCAGTTCTTC. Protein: CASSLLRVPYNEQFF.